A selection of T cell receptor beta chains follows, all from one sample in a study of vaccination effects on CD4 cells after COVID-19. Their specific antigens are unknown. Assay used: immunoSEQ multiplex PCR; TCRdb lists only in-frame clones, some missing. The table has tens of thousands of clones, roughly four fifths seen once. The sample in question was CD4+ T cells from PBMCs cultured with HCoV-NL63 spike peptides, obtained before COVID-19 vaccination. The receptors come from a human donor who received a COVID-19 vaccine. Both conserved end residues are part of each CDR3. The D gene is left open where the match is weak. Part of the rows lack a size; the others show once, few, many or a class for expanded clones.

V,D,size,J,CDR3,DNA
TRBV18,TRBD1,many,TRBJ1-1,CASSQQGPNTEAFF,TGTGCCAGCTCACAACAGGGGCCGAACACTGAAGCTTTCTTT
TRBV10-3,TRBD1,NA,TRBJ1-2,CAISDGSDRGTNYGYTF,TGTGCCATCAGTGATGGGTCGGACAGGGGAACTAACTATGGCTACACCTTC
TRBV11-2,TRBD1,NA,TRBJ1-1,CASSSQQGVEAFF,TGTGCCAGCAGCTCGCAACAGGGGGTGGAAGCTTTCTTT
TRBV30,NA,NA,TRBJ2-7,CAWSVRDYEQYF,TGTGCCTGGAGTGTACGGGACTACGAGCAGTACTTC
TRBV30,NA,NA,TRBJ1-5,CAWSVPGGNQPQHF,TGTGCCTGGAGTGTACCAGGGGGCAATCAGCCCCAGCATTTT
TRBV24-1,NA,NA,TRBJ2-2,CATAGTVEDTGELFF,TGTGCCACGGCCGGGACCGTCGAGGACACCGGGGAGCTGTTTTTT
TRBV7-9,NA,few,TRBJ2-1,CASTLERGEQFF,TGTGCCAGCACTCTCGAAAGGGGGGAGCAGTTCTTC
TRBV6-5,TRBD1,NA,TRBJ2-7,CASSYDRGSSYEQYF,TGTGCCAGCAGTTACGACAGGGGAAGCTCCTACGAGCAGTACTTC
TRBV23-1,TRBD2,NA,TRBJ2-3,CASSQRHLAGGHTDTQYF,TGCGCCAGCAGTCAACGCCATTTAGCGGGGGGCCACACAGATACGCAGTATTTT
TRBV5-1,TRBD2,few,TRBJ2-1,CASSPQTSGGAYNEQFF,TGCGCCAGCAGCCCCCAAACTAGCGGGGGAGCTTACAATGAGCAGTTCTTC
TRBV12-3/TRBV12-4,NA,NA,TRBJ1-2,CASSLGGSYGYTF,TGTGCCAGCAGTTTGGGGGGCTCCTATGGCTACACCTTC
TRBV27,TRBD2,NA,TRBJ2-1,CASSLSPLRLAGVHNEQFF,TGTGCCAGCAGTTTATCCCCACTCCGACTAGCGGGAGTTCACAATGAGCAGTTCTTC
TRBV5-1,TRBD1,medium-sized,TRBJ1-1,CASSLGLTGGVNTEAFF,TGCGCCAGCAGCTTGGGGTTGACAGGGGGCGTGAACACTGAAGCTTTCTTT
TRBV4-3,TRBD2,NA,TRBJ2-1,CASSQARTSGYNEQFF,TGCGCCAGCAGCCAAGCCCGGACTAGCGGGTACAATGAGCAGTTCTTC
TRBV3-1/TRBV3-2,NA,NA,TRBJ2-2,CASSPGRGRSTGELFF,TGTGCCAGCAGCCCCGGCCGGGGGCGATCCACCGGGGAGCTGTTTTTT
TRBV9,TRBD1,NA,TRBJ1-6,CASSVRDSGPLHF,TGTGCCAGCAGCGTTCGGGACAGCGGACCCCTCCACTTT
TRBV2,TRBD1,NA,TRBJ1-1,CASSARQGNTEAFF,TGTGCCAGCAGTGCCCGACAGGGGAACACTGAAGCTTTCTTT
TRBV7-2,NA,NA,TRBJ1-1,CASSSQGYTEAFF,TGTGCCAGCAGTTCACAGGGTTACACTGAAGCTTTCTTT